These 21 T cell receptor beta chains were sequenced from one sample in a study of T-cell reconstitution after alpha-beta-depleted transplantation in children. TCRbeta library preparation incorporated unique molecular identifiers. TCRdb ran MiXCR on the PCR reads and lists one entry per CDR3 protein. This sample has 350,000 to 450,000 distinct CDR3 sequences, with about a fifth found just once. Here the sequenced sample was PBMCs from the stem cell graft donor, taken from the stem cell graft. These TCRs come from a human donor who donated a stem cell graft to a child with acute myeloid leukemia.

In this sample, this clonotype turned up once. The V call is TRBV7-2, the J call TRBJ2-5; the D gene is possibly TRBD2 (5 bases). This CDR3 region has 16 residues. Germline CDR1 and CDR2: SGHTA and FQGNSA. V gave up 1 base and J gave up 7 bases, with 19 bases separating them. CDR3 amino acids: CASSLVPAGVVGTQYF. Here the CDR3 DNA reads TGTGCCAGCAGCTTAGTCCCGGCGGGCGTGGTCGGGACCCAGTACTTC.

The DNA of the CDR3 is TGCGCCAGCAGCCCTGAGGGGTCCGGCACAGATACGCAGTATTTT. Translation: CASSPEGSGTDTQYF. The chain employs TRBV5-1 and TRBJ2-3; either TRBD1 or TRBD2 may fit D (5 bases each). Trimming removed 4 bases at V and 1 base at J, with 13 bases between. Germline values: CDR1 SGHRS, CDR2 YFSETQ. The CDR3 length is 15 residues.

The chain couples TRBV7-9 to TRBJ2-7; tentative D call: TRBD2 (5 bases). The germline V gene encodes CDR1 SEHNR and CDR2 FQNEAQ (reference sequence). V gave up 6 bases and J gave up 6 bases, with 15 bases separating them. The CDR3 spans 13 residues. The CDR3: CASSPTKRAEQYF. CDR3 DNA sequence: TGTGCCAGCAGTCCCACCAAGAGGGCCGAGCAGTACTTC.

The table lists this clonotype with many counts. CDR3 bases: TGTGCCAGCAGTTTCCGACAGGGCTGGGAGCAGTTCTTC. Encoded protein: CASSFRQGWEQFF. The chain couples TRBV12-3 or TRBV12-4 to TRBJ2-1, with 7 bases aligning to TRBD1. With 3 bases clipped from V and 10 bases from J, the junction kept 6 bases outside the gene matches. The length of the CDR3 is 13 residues.

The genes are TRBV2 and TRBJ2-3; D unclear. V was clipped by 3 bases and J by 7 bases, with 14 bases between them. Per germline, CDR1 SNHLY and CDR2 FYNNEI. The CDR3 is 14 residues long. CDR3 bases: TGTGCCAGCAGTGACGGTACCTCCCCCTATACGCAGTATTTT. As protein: CASSDGTSPYTQYF.

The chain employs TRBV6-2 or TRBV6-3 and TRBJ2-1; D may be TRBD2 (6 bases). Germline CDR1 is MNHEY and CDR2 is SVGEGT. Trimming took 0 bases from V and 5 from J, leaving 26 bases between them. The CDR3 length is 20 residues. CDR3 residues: CASSYSKFEAGGIGHNEQFF. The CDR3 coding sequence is TGTGCCAGCAGTTACTCGAAGTTCGAAGCCGGCGGGATAGGCCACAATGAGCAGTTCTTC.

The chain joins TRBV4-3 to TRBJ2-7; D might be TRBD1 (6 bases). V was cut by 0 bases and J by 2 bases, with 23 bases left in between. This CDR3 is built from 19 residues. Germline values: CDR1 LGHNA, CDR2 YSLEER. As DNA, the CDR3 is TGCGCCAGCAGCCAAGATAGGGCCCGGGACACCATCCATCCCTACGAGCAGTACTTC. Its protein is CASSQDRARDTIHPYEQYF.

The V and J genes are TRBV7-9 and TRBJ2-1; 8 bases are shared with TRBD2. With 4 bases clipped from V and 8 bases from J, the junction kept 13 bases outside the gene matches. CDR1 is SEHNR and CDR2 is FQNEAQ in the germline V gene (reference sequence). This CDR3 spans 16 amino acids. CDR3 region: CASSSAVGAGVHEQFF. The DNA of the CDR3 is TGTGCCAGCAGCTCGGCGGTGGGAGCGGGAGTTCATGAGCAGTTCTTC.

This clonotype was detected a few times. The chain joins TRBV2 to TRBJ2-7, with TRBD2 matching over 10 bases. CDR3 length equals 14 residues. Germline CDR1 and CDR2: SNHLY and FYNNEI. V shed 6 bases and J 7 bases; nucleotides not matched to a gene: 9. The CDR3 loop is CASRLAGVKGEQYF. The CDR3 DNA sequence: TGTGCCAGCAGGCTAGCGGGAGTGAAAGGGGAGCAGTACTTC.

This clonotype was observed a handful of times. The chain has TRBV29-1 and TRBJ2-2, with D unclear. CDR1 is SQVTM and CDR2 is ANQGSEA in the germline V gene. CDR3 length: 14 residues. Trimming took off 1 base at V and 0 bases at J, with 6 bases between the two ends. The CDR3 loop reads CSVEGHANTGELFF. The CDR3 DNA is TGCAGCGTTGAAGGACACGCGAACACCGGGGAGCTGTTTTTT.

Written as DNA, the CDR3 is TGTGCCAGCAGCTTAGGGACTAGCAGTATGAGTGAGCAGTTCTTC. Its translation: CASSLGTSSMSEQFF. The chain joins TRBV7-3 to TRBJ2-1; 9 positions match TRBD2. From germline, CDR1 is SGHTA and CDR2 FQGTGA. CDR3 length: 15 residues. The trim removed 2 bases at V and 9 bases at J, leaving 8 bases unmatched.

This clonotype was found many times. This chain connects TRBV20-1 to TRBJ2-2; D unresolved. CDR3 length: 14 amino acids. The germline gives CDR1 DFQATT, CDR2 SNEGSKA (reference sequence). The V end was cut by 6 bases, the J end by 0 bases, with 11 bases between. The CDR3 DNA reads TGCAGTGCGAGGAAATCTACGAACACCGGGGAGCTGTTTTTT. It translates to CSARKSTNTGELFF.

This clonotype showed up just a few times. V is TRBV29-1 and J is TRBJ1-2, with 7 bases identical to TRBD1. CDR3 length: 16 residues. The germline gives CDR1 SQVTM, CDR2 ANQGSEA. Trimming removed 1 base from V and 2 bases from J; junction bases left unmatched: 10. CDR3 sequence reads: CSVEATGTELNYGYTF. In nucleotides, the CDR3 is TGCAGCGTTGAAGCGACCGGGACAGAACTCAACTATGGCTACACCTTC.

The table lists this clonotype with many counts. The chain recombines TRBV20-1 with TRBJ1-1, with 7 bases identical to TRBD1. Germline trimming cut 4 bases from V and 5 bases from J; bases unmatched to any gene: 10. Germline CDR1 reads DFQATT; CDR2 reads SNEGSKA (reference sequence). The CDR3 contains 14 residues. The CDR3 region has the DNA TGCAGTGCTAAGGAGACAGGGCTGGTTACTGAAGCTTTCTTT. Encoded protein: CSAKETGLVTEAFF.

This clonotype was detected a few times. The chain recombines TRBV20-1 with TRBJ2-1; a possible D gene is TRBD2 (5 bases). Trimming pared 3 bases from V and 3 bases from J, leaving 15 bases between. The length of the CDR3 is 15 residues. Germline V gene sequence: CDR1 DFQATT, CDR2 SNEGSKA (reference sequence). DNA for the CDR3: TGCAGTGCTAGTCGTGACGGGAATAACTACAATGAGCAGTTCTTC. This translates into CSASRDGNNYNEQFF.

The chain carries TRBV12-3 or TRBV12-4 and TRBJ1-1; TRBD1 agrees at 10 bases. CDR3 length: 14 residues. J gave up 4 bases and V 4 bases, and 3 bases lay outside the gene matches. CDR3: CASSSRTGGTEAFF. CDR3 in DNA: TGTGCCAGCAGTTCCCGGACAGGGGGCACTGAAGCTTTCTTT.

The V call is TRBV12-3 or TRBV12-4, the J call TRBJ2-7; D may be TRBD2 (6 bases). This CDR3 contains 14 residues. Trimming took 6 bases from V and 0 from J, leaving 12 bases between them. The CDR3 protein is CASSWDSSSYEQYF. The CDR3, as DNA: TGTGCCAGCAGCTGGGACTCTAGCTCCTACGAGCAGTACTTC.

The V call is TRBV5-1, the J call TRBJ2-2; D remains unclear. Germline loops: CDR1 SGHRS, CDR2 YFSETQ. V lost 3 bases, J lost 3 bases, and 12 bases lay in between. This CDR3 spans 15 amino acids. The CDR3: CASSSGTAYTGELFF. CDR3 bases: TGCGCCAGCAGCTCCGGTACGGCCTACACCGGGGAGCTGTTTTTT.

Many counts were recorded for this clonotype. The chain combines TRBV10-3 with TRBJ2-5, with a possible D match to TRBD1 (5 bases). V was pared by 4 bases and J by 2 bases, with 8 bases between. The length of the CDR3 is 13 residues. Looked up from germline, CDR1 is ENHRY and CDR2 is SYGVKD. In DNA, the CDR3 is TGTGCCATCAGTGCCCGACAGCAAGAGACCCAGTACTTC. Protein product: CAISARQQETQYF.

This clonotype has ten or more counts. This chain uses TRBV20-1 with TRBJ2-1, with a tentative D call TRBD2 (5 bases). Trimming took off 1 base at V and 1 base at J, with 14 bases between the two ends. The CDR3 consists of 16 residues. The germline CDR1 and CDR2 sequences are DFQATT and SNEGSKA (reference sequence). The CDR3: CSARGNSRGSYNEQFF. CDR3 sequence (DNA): TGCAGTGCTAGAGGCAACTCCCGAGGGTCCTACAATGAGCAGTTCTTC.

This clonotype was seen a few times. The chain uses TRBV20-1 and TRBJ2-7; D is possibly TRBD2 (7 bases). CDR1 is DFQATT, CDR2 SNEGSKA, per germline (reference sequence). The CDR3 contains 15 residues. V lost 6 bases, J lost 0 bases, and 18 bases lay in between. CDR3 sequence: CSAVSGTTFSYEQYF. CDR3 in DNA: TGCAGTGCCGTAAGCGGGACAACCTTCTCCTACGAGCAGTACTTC.